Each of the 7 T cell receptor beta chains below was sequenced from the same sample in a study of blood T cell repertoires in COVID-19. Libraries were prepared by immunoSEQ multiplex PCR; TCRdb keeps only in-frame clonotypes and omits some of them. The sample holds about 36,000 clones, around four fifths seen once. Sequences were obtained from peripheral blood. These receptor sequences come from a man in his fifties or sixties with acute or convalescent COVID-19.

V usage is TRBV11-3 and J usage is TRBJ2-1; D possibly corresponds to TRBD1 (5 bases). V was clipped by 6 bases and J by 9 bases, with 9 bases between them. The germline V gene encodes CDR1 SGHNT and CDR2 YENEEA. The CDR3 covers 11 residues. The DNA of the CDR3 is TGTGCCAGCAGTTCTGACAGTGAGCAGTTCTTC. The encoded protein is CASSSDSEQFF. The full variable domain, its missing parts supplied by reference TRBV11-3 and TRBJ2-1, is EAGVVQSPRYKIIEKKQPVAFWCNPISGHNTLYWYLQNLGQGPELLIRYENEEAVDDSQLPKDRFSAERLKGVDSTLKIQPAELGDSAVYLCASSSDSEQFFGPGTRLTVL.

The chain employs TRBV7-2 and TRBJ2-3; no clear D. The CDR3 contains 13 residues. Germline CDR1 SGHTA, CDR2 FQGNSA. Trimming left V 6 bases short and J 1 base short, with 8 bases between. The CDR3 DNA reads TGTGCCAGCAGTCGTGTAGGCACAGATACGCAGTATTTT. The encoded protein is CASSRVGTDTQYF.

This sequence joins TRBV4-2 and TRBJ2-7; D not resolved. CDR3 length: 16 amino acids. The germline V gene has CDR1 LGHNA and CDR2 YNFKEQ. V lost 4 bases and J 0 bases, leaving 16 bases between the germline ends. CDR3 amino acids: CASSPLGSGSSYEQYF. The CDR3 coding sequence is TGTGCCAGCAGCCCCCTCGGTTCAGGAAGCTCCTACGAGCAGTACTTC.

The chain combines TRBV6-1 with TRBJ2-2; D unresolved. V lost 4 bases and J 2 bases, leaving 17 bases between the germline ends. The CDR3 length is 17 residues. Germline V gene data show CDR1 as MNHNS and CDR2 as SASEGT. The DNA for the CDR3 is TGTGCCAGCAGTGTATTACAGATAACAGTTAACACCGGGGAGCTGTTTTTT. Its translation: CASSVLQITVNTGELFF.

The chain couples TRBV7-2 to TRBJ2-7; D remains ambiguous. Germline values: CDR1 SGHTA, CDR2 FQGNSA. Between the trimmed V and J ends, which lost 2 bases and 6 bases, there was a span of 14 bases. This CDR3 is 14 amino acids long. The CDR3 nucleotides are TGTGCCAGCAGCTTACGACATTCCCCCCTCGAGCAGTACTTC. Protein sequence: CASSLRHSPLEQYF.

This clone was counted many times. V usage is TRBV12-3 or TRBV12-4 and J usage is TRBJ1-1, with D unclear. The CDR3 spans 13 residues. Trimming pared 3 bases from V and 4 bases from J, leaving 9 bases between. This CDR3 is CASSLREGTEAFF. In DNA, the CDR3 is TGTGCCAGCAGTTTGCGGGAAGGCACTGAAGCTTTCTTT.

CDR3 loop: CAISLETGTSYEQYF. In nucleotides, the CDR3 is TGTGCCATCAGCCTCGAGACAGGGACCTCCTACGAGCAGTACTTC. This chain joins TRBV10-3 and TRBJ2-7, with TRBD1 matching 7 bases. The CDR3 spans 15 residues. The J segment lost 0 bases and the V segment lost 6 bases, leaving 8 bases of the junction unmatched. Germline V gene sequence: CDR1 ENHRY, CDR2 SYGVKD.